Below, 24 T cell receptor beta chains from the same sample are listed, as sequenced in a study of Graves' ophthalmopathy and Graves' hyperthyroidism. RNA transcripts were the source from which TCR beta CDR3 regions were amplified. RT-PCR with HTBI primers came first, then second-round multiplex PCR. TCRdb reanalysed the multiplex PCR reads using MiXCR and keeps one entry per CDR3 protein. The data hold approximately 160,000 distinct CDR3 sequences, with under 45% observed a single time. The sample taken for sequencing was peripheral blood. The receptors originated from a man under 40 with Graves' ophthalmopathy.

J is TRBJ1-1 and V is TRBV11-2; D uncertain. Germline CDR1 SGHAT, CDR2 FQNNGV. The CDR3 runs to 18 residues. The ends were cut back, 3 bases at V and 4 bases at J, with 24 bases in the middle. The CDR3 DNA is TGTGCCAGCAGCTTCCGGGCCTTAATCCTTCTGGGTAGCACTGAAGCTTTCTTT. It yields the protein CASSFRALILLGSTEAFF. Full variable domain (rest looked up from reference TRBV11-2 and TRBJ1-1): EAGVAQSPRYKIIEKRQSVAFWCNPISGHATLYWYQQILGQGPKLLIQFQNNGVVDDSQLPKDRFSAERLKGVDSTLKIQPAKLEDSAVYLCASSFRALILLGSTEAFFGQGTRLTVV.

This clonotype occurred many times. The V call is TRBV15, the J call TRBJ1-6; D is uncertain. This CDR3 contains 13 residues. V was shortened by 0 bases and J by 9 bases, with 6 bases between the two germline ends. Germline-derived CDR1 and CDR2 are LNHNV and YYDKDF (reference sequence). The CDR3 DNA reads TGTGCCACCAGCAGAGACCGGGCTTCACCCCTCCACTTT. It codes for CATSRDRASPLHF.

This clonotype was observed many times. This chain links TRBV24-1 with TRBJ2-5; 8 nucleotides line up with TRBD1. The CDR3 consists of 16 residues. V was clipped by 4 bases and J by 0 bases; unmatched bases: 6. CDR1 KGHDR and CDR2 SFDVKD come from the germline V gene. CDR3 sequence (DNA): TGTGCCACCAGTGACTACGGGACAGGAGACCAAGAGACCCAGTACTTC. It translates to CATSDYGTGDQETQYF.

There are many counts of this clonotype. This sequence joins TRBV30 and TRBJ1-6, with a possible D match to TRBD1 (5 bases). V was cut by 7 bases and J by 6 bases, with 22 bases left in between. This CDR3 comprises 16 residues. The germline V gene encodes CDR1 GTSNPN and CDR2 SVGIG (reference sequence). The CDR3 protein is CASQPGTLLANSPLHF. DNA of the CDR3: TGTGCCTCCCAGCCCGGGACCCTCCTGGCTAATTCACCCCTCCACTTT.

The CDR3 region has the DNA TGTGCCAGCACCCGGACTAGCGCCTACGAGCAGTACTTC. It translates to CASTRTSAYEQYF. This rearrangement joins TRBV6-2 or TRBV6-3 to TRBJ2-7; 9 bases fit TRBD2. The CDR3 consists of 13 residues. Trimming took 7 bases from V and 2 from J; bases not matched to a gene: 3. Germline V gives CDR1 MNHEY, CDR2 SVGEGT.

This clonotype came up many times. The chain employs TRBV12-3 or TRBV12-4 and TRBJ2-5; 7 nucleotides line up with TRBD2. This CDR3 spans 14 amino acids. J gave up 5 bases and V 0 bases, and 3 bases lay outside the gene matches. The CDR3 DNA reads TGTGCCAGCAGTTTAGCGGGAGGGCCGGAGACCCAGTACTTC. Its translation is CASSLAGGPETQYF.

This chain connects TRBV7-2 to TRBJ2-5, with 12 bases lining up with TRBD2. The CDR3 has 15 residues. Germline V gene sequence: CDR1 SGHTA, CDR2 FQGNSA. The V gene end was trimmed by 8 bases and the J gene end by 4 bases; junction bases not matched to a gene: 8. CDR3 nucleotide sequence: TGTGCCAGCGCGACTAGCGGGAGTTCTTTAGAGACCCAGTACTTC. Residues: CASATSGSSLETQYF.

This clonotype has ten or more counts. The chain couples TRBV30 to TRBJ2-7, with D possibly matching TRBD1 (5 bases). Trimming stripped 3 bases from V and 0 bases from J, with 15 bases between. This CDR3 is 15 amino acids long. The germline CDR1 and CDR2 sequences are GTSNPN and SVGIG (reference sequence). In nucleotides, the CDR3 is TGTGCCTGGAGCGACTTTAGGGGTGGCTCCTACGAGCAGTACTTC. This encodes CAWSDFRGGSYEQYF.

This clonotype was recorded many times. The chain's CDR3 is CSATKTSGRGGEQYF. The CDR3 DNA reads TGCAGTGCTACTAAGACTAGCGGGAGAGGTGGCGAGCAGTACTTC. The chain couples TRBV20-1 to TRBJ2-7; TRBD2 aligns across 12 bases. V gave up 4 bases and J gave up 6 bases; unmatched junction bases: 10. This CDR3 is 15 amino acids long. Germline V gene lookup returns CDR1 DFQATT and CDR2 SNEGSKA (reference sequence).

This clonotype was detected many times. The chain couples TRBV7-8 to TRBJ1-1; 7 nucleotides agree with TRBD1. This CDR3 has 14 residues. V shed 5 bases and J 10 bases; nucleotides not matched to a gene: 13. CDR1 and CDR2 (germline): SGHVS, FQNEAQ. This CDR3 reads CASSTGTALKAAFF. The CDR3 DNA sequence: TGTGCCAGCAGCACAGGGACAGCCCTCAAGGCAGCTTTCTTT.

The chain has TRBV4-3 and TRBJ2-7; 14 bases match TRBD2. The V gene's germline CDR1 is LGHNA and CDR2 YSLEER. J lost 5 bases, V lost 2 bases, and 8 bases had no gene match. The CDR3 length is 17 residues. CDR3 residues: CASSQTRLAGGPDEQYF. The CDR3 bases are TGCGCCAGCAGCCAAACGAGACTAGCGGGAGGGCCAGACGAGCAGTACTTC.

This rearrangement joins TRBV28 to TRBJ1-2; D is unresolved. Trimming removed 6 bases from V and 0 bases from J, with 17 bases in between. CDR1 MDHEN and CDR2 SYDVKM come from the germline V gene. The CDR3 runs to 16 residues. The CDR3 DNA reads as TGTGCCAGCAGCTCCCCAGTCCAGTTAGCTAACTATGGCTACACCTTC. Translation: CASSSPVQLANYGYTF.

This clonotype was seen repeatedly, ten times or more. The genes are TRBV4-1 and TRBJ1-5; D ambiguous. This CDR3 region has 15 residues. Germline lookup yields CDR1 MGHRA and CDR2 YSYEKL. Trimming removed 2 bases at V and 5 bases at J, with 13 bases between. In nucleotides, the CDR3 is TGCGCCAGCAGCCAAAGCGTCGGGGTAGATCAGCCCCAGCATTTT. It specifies CASSQSVGVDQPQHF.

Note on this clonotype: A read error may account for a junction end that differs from germline. The rearrangement uses TRBV20-1 and TRBJ1-6, with no clear D. Germline V gene lookup returns CDR1 DFQATT and CDR2 SNEGSKA (reference sequence). The CDR3 runs 15 residues. The CDR3 here is CSATLPSAEGSPLHF. Here the CDR3 DNA reads TGCAGCGCTACCCTGCCTTCCGCGGAAGGTTCACCCCTCCACTTT.

This clonotype showed up many times. The J gene is TRBJ1-1, the V gene TRBV2; D is uncertain. The CDR3 covers 13 residues. Germline V lookup: CDR1 SNHLY, CDR2 FYNNEI. Trimming stripped 4 bases from V and 4 bases from J, with 10 bases between. The CDR3 is CASSAWPGTEAFF. The CDR3 DNA follows: TGTGCCAGCAGTGCCTGGCCGGGCACTGAAGCTTTCTTT.

The chain is built from TRBV29-1 and TRBJ2-7, with D possibly matching TRBD1 (6 bases). Germline V gene sequence: CDR1 SQVTM, CDR2 ANQGSEA. This CDR3 comprises 12 residues. Trimming took 2 bases from V and 5 from J, leaving 10 bases between them. The CDR3 sequence: CSVEQGIDEQYF. In DNA, the CDR3 is TGCAGCGTTGAACAGGGGATCGACGAGCAGTACTTC.

The chain is built from TRBV20-1 and TRBJ2-7, with TRBD2 matching over 8 bases. CDR3 size: 14 residues. Losses at the gene ends were 6 bases for V and 4 bases for J; bases not matched to a gene: 11. Germline CDR1 and CDR2: DFQATT and SNEGSKA (reference sequence). CDR3: CSATAAGARYEQYF. The CDR3 DNA follows: TGCAGTGCCACTGCAGCGGGAGCCAGGTACGAGCAGTACTTC.

This clonotype was seen a few times. The chain uses TRBV7-8 and TRBJ2-7; a weak D match, TRBD1 (5 bases). V lost 5 bases to trimming and J lost 0 bases, with 14 bases between them. This CDR3 is 15 amino acids long. Germline loops: CDR1 SGHVS, CDR2 FQNEAQ. CDR3 coding DNA: TGTGCCAGCAGCGTTCGAAGGGGTATCTCCTACGAGCAGTACTTC. Encoded protein: CASSVRRGISYEQYF.

This clonotype was found many times. The CDR3 sequence is CSVAGGFTYEQYF. CDR3 coding DNA: TGCAGCGTTGCCGGGGGTTTTACCTACGAGCAGTACTTC. This rearrangement joins TRBV29-1 to TRBJ2-7; D is perhaps TRBD2 (6 bases). CDR3 size: 13 residues. The germline V and J ends were trimmed by 4 bases and 2 bases, with 12 bases remaining between them. Germline V gene sequence: CDR1 SQVTM, CDR2 ANQGSEA.

This clonotype was recorded many times. The rearrangement joins TRBV28 to TRBJ1-2; possible D gene TRBD1, 6 bases. Germline V CDR1 and CDR2: MDHEN, SYDVKM. Trimming took 3 bases from V and 1 from J, leaving 15 bases between them. The CDR3 is made up of 16 amino acids. The CDR3 DNA is TGTGCCAGCAGTTTTATGGGGGCGATATTTAACTATGGCTACACCTTC. It encodes CASSFMGAIFNYGYTF.

This clonotype was seen many times. The chain joins TRBV20-1 to TRBJ1-5; D gene uncertain. The V end was cut by 0 bases, the J end by 4 bases, with 7 bases between. This CDR3 has 13 amino acids. Germline-derived CDR1 and CDR2 are DFQATT and SNEGSKA (reference sequence). This CDR3 reads CSARDLENQPQHF. The CDR3 region has the DNA TGCAGTGCTAGAGATTTGGAAAATCAGCCCCAGCATTTT.

There are many counts of this clonotype. The J gene is TRBJ1-1, the V gene TRBV12-3 or TRBV12-4, with a possible D match to TRBD1 (5 bases). This CDR3 has 13 residues. The V end lost 7 bases, the J end lost 5 bases, and 14 bases lay between the germline ends. The DNA of the CDR3 is TGTGCCAGCACCCCTGGGGGAGGGACTGAAGCTTTCTTT. Translating gives CASTPGGGTEAFF.

In this sample, this clonotype turned up many times. This sequence joins TRBV12-3 or TRBV12-4 and TRBJ2-2; D is ambiguous. The CDR3 is 15 residues long. Trimming removed 7 bases from V and 0 bases from J, with 12 bases in between. The CDR3 nucleotides read TGTGCCAGCATAACCGGGCCAGCGAACACCGGGGAGCTGTTTTTT. Encoded protein: CASITGPANTGELFF.

This clonotype appeared many times. This sequence joins TRBV6-2 or TRBV6-3 and TRBJ2-7; perhaps TRBD2 as D (6 bases). V lost 2 bases and J 3 bases, leaving 17 bases between the germline ends. Germline V gene data show CDR1 as MNHEY and CDR2 as SVGEGT. The CDR3 consists of 16 residues. The CDR3 loop reads CASSYLAPGSSYEQYF. DNA for the CDR3: TGTGCCAGCAGTTACCTAGCTCCCGGGAGTAGCTACGAGCAGTACTTC.